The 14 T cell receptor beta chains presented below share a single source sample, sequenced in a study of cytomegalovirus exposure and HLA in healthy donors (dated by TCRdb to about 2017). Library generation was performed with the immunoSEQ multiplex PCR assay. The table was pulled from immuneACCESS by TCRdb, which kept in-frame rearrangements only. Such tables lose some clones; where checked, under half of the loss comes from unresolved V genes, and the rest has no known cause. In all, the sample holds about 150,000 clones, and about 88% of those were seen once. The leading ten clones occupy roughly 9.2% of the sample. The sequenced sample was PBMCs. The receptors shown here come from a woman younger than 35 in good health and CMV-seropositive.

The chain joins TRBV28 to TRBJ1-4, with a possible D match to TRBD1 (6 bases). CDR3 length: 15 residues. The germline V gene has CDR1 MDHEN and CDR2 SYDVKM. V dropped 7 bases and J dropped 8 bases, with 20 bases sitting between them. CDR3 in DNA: TGTGCCAGCACCACAGCCAGGGGAAGAGGGGAAAAACTGTTTTTT. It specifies CASTTARGRGEKLFF.

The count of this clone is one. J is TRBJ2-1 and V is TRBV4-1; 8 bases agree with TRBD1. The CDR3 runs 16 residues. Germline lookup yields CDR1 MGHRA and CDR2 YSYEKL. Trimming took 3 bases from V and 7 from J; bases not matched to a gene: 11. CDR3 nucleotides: TGCGCCAGCAGCCACCAGACAGGGGATGGAGAGAATGAGCAGTTCTTC. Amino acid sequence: CASSHQTGDGENEQFF.

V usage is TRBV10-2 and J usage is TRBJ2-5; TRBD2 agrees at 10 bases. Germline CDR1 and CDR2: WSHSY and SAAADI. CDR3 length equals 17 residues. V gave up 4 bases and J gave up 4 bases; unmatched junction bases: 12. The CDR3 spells CASSGASGGTLSETQYF. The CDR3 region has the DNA TGCGCCAGCAGTGGGGCTAGCGGGGGAACGTTATCAGAGACCCAGTACTTC.

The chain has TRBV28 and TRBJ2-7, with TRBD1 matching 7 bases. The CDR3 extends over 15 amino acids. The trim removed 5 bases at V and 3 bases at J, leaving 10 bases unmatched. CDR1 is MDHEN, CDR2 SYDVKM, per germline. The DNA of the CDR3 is TGTGCCAGCAGTACTACCGGGACAGCGGTCTACGAGCAGTACTTC. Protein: CASSTTGTAVYEQYF.

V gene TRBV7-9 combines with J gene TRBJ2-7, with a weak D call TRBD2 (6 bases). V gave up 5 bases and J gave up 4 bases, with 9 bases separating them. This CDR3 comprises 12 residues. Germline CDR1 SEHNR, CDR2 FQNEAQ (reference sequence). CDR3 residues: CASSQTSYEQYF. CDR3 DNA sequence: TGTGCCAGCAGCCAGACTAGTTACGAGCAGTACTTC.

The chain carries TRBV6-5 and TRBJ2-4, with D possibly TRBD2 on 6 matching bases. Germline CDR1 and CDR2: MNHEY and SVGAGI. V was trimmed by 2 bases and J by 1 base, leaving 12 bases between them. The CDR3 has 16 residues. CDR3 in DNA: TGTGCCAGCAGTTACGGGACTGATTGGGCCAAAAACATTCAGTACTTC. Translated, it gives CASSYGTDWAKNIQYF.

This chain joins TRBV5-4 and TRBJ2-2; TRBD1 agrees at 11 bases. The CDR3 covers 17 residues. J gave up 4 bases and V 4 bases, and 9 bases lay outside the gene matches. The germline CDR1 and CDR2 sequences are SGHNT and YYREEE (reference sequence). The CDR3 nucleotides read TGTGCCAGCAGCAGGACAGGGGGCCTGACTGGCACCGGGGAGCTGTTTTTT. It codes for CASSRTGGLTGTGELFF.

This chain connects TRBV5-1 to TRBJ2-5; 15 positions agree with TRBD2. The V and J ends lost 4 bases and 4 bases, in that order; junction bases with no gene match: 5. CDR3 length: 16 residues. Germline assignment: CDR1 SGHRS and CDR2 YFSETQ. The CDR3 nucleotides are TGCGCCAGCAGCGCCGGACTAGCGGGGGGGCTAGAGACCCAGTACTTC. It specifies CASSAGLAGGLETQYF.

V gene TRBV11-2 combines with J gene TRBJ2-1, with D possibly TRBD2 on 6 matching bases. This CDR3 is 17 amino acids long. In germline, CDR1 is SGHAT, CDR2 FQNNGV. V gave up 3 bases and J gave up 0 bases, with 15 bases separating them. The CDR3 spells CASSFPGLLSSYNEQFF. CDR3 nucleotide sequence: TGTGCCAGCAGCTTCCCGGGACTCTTAAGCTCCTACAATGAGCAGTTCTTC. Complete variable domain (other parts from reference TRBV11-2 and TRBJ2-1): EAGVAQSPRYKIIEKRQSVAFWCNPISGHATLYWYQQILGQGPKLLIQFQNNGVVDDSQLPKDRFSAERLKGVDSTLKIQPAKLEDSAVYLCASSFPGLLSSYNEQFFGPGTRLTVL.

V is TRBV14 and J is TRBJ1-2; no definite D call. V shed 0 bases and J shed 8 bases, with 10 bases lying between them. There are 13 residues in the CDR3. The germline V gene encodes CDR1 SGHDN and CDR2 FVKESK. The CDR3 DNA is TGTGCCAGCAGCCAAGATATACGAGGAGGCTACACCTTC. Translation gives CASSQDIRGGYTF.

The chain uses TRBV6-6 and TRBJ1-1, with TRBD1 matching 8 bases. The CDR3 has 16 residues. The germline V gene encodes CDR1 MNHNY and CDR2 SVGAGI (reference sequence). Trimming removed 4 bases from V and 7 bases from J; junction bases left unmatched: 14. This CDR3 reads CASSFVTGGAKGEAFF. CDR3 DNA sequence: TGTGCCAGCAGTTTTGTCACAGGGGGGGCTAAAGGTGAAGCTTTCTTT.

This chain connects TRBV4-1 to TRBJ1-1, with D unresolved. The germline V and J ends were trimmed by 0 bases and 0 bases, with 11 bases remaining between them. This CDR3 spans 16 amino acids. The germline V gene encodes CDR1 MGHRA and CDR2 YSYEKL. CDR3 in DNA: TGCGCCAGCAGCCAAGATAACGGTAACTTGAACACTGAAGCTTTCTTT. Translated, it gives CASSQDNGNLNTEAFF.

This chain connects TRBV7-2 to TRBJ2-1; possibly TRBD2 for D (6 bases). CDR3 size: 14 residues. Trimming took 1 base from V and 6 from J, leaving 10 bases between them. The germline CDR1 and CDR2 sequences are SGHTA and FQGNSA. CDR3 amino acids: CASSLVLASNEQFF. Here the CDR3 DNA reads TGTGCCAGCAGCTTAGTACTAGCATCCAATGAGCAGTTCTTC.

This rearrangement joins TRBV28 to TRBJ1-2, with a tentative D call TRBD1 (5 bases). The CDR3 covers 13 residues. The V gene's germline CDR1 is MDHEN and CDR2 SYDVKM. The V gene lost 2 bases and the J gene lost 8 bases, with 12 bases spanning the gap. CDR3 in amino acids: CASSLRQLGGYTF. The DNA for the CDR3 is TGTGCCAGCAGTTTACGACAGTTGGGGGGCTACACCTTC.